The rows below give T cell receptor beta chains drawn from one sample of a study of T-cell memory formation after mild COVID-19. TCRdb fed the 5' RACE reads into MiXCR, producing one record per CDR3 protein. This table holds about 250,000 distinct CDR3 sequences, over 15% found once. Sequencing used PBMCs or a T cell subset sorted from them (not recorded which). The receptors were sampled from an adult woman who had mild COVID-19 (a few samples of this study predate the infection). Cell type and time point are not known. Both conserved end residues are part of each CDR3. D genes are given only for firm matches. A row's size may be missing; if present it is once, few, many or a size class.

size: .
J: TRBJ1-5
D: .
V: TRBV12-3/TRBV12-4
DNA: TGTGCCAGCAGTTTTGGGCAGCGCAATCAGCCCCAGCATTTT
CDR3: CASSFGQRNQPQHF

size: .
J: TRBJ2-5
D: .
V: TRBV28
DNA: TGTGCCAGCAGTTTAGGTCCGGCGACCCAGTACTTC
CDR3: CASSLGPATQYF

size: .
J: TRBJ2-5
D: TRBD2
V: TRBV7-2
DNA: TGTGCCAGCAGTTCGGGACTAGCGGGAGGACGAGAGACCCAGTACTTC
CDR3: CASSSGLAGGRETQYF

size: few
J: TRBJ2-3
D: TRBD2
V: TRBV7-2
DNA: TGTGCCAGCAGCTTAGTAGTGGGACTAGCGGGAGCAGATACGCAGTATTTT
CDR3: CASSLVVGLAGADTQYF

size: few
J: TRBJ2-5
D: TRBD1
V: TRBV9
DNA: TGTGCCAGCGCCCCGACAGGGACCACGAGAGAGACCCAGTACTTC
CDR3: CASAPTGTTRETQYF

size: few
J: TRBJ1-1
D: .
V: TRBV12-3/TRBV12-4
DNA: TGTGCCAGCAGTTTCATGGGCGGGGTGGGCACTGAAGCTTTCTTT
CDR3: CASSFMGGVGTEAFF

size: .
J: TRBJ1-2
D: .
V: TRBV7-9
DNA: TGTGCCAGCAGCTCTAGCGGGACGGACTATGGCTACACCTTC
CDR3: CASSSSGTDYGYTF

size: many
J: TRBJ2-4
D: TRBD1
V: TRBV5-6
DNA: TGTGCCAGCAAGAGGACAGGGGCCAAAAACATTCAGTACTTC
CDR3: CASKRTGAKNIQYF

size: many
J: TRBJ2-6
D: .
V: TRBV27
DNA: TGTGCCAGCAGCTTATCTGGGGCCAACGTCCTGACTTTC
CDR3: CASSLSGANVLTF

size: .
J: TRBJ2-5
D: .
V: TRBV12-3/TRBV12-4
DNA: TGTGCCAGCAGTTTAGTGGCTGGAAGGAGAGAGACCCAGTACTTC
CDR3: CASSLVAGRRETQYF

size: many
J: TRBJ2-7
D: .
V: TRBV12-3/TRBV12-4
DNA: TGTGCCAGCAGTTTCTACTACGAGCAGTACTTC
CDR3: CASSFYYEQYF

size: .
J: TRBJ2-3
D: TRBD2
V: TRBV12-3/TRBV12-4
DNA: TGTGCCAGCAGAAGCGGACTAGCGGGGTTCACAGATACGCAGTATTTT
CDR3: CASRSGLAGFTDTQYF

size: many
J: TRBJ2-3
D: .
V: TRBV7-6
DNA: TGTGCCAGCAGCCCAGGGCCCGCAGATACGCAGTATTTT
CDR3: CASSPGPADTQYF

size: few
J: TRBJ1-1
D: .
V: TRBV20-1
DNA: TGCAGTGCTACACACAGGGTTATTGAAGCTTTCTTT
CDR3: CSATHRVIEAFF

size: many
J: TRBJ2-4
D: TRBD2
V: TRBV25-1
DNA: TGTGCCAGCAGTGACCCGGGGCGGGGGAGCAACATTCAGTACTTC
CDR3: CASSDPGRGSNIQYF

size: many
J: TRBJ2-1
D: .
V: TRBV30
DNA: TGTGCCTGGACCCCCAGCGCCAGTGGTGAGCAGTTCTTC
CDR3: CAWTPSASGEQFF